Here is one T cell receptor beta chain with its context. What it binds is not known. Trimming pared 0 bases from V and 5 bases from J, leaving 15 bases between. CDR1 LGHNA and CDR2 YSLEER come from the germline V gene. This CDR3 spans 16 amino acids. This entry belongs to a study of OX40 agonist ivuxolimab in advanced cancers. Findings of the study overall: Part of the nonresponder group also had normalized T-cell clonal expansion that was low.

The assay was immunoSEQ multiplex PCR, and TCRdb's table has in-frame clones only and misses some. Of about 88,000 clones listed, more than 75% were seen once; the top ten hold around 1.5%. The rearrangement uses TRBV4-3 and TRBJ2-3; D is possibly TRBD2 (5 bases). The material was CD4+ or CD8+ T cells sorted from blood, obtained in a trial of the OX40 agonist ivuxolimab. The TCR comes from an adult with an advanced solid tumor such as melanoma, head and neck, liver or kidney cancer. The CDR3 is CASSQDTVGVGDTQYF. In nucleotides, the CDR3 is TGCGCCAGCAGCCAAGATACGGTGGGAGTCGGAGATACGCAGTATTTT.